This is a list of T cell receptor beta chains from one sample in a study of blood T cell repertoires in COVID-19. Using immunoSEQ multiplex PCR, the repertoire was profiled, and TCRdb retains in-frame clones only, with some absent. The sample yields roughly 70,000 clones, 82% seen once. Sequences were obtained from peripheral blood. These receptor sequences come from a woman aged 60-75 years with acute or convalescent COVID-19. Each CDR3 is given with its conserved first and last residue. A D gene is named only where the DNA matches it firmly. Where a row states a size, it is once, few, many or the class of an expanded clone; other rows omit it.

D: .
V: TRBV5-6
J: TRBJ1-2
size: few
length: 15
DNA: TGTGCCAGCAGCTACTATTCCGACAGTAAGGGTCGCTACACCTTC
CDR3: CASSYYSDSKGRYTF

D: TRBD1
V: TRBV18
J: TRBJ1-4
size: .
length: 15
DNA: TGTGCCAGCTCACGGCCGGACAGGGTGGGTGAAAAACTGTTTTTT
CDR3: CASSRPDRVGEKLFF

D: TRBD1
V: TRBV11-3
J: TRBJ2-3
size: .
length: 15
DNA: TGTGCCAGCAGCTCCGGGACAGGGGGAACAGATACGCAGTATTTT
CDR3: CASSSGTGGTDTQYF

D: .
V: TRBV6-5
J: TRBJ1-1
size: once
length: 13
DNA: TGTGCCAGCAGTTACCGGAGGGACACTGAAGCTTTCTTT
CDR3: CASSYRRDTEAFF

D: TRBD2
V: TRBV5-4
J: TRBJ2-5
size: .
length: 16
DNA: TGTGCCAGCAGCTTGGCGGTATCTAGCGGGAGAAAGACCCAGTACTTC
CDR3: CASSLAVSSGRKTQYF

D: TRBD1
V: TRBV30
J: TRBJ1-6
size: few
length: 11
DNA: TGTGCCTGGACGCTAGGGGGCCTCCTCCACTTT
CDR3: CAWTLGGLLHF

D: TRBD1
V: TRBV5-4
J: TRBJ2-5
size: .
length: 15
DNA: TGTGCCAGCAGCTTGCCAGACAGGGGGCAAGAGACCCAGTACTTC
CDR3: CASSLPDRGQETQYF

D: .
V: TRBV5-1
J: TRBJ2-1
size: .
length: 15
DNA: TGCGCCAGCAGTCGGACTCCTCAAAGCAACAATGAGCAGTTCTTC
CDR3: CASSRTPQSNNEQFF

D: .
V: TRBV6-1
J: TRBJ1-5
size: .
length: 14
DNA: TGTGCCAGCAGTGGCGGACACCTTAATCAGCCCCAGCATTTT
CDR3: CASSGGHLNQPQHF

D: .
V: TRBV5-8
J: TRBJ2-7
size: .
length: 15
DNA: TGTGCCAGCAGCTTGTTTTGGAGGTTCAGCTACGAGCAGTACTTC
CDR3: CASSLFWRFSYEQYF

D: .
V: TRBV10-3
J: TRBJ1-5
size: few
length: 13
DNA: TGTGCCATCAGTGCTGGAGGCAATCAGCCCCAGCATTTT
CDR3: CAISAGGNQPQHF

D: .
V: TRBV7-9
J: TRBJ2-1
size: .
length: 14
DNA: TGTGCCAGCAGCAATCAGGGAGGGGGCAATGAGCAGTTCTTC
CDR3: CASSNQGGGNEQFF

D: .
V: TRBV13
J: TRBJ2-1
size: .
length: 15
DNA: TGTGCCAGCAGCAATAGCGCAAGCTCCTACAATGAGCAGTTCTTC
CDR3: CASSNSASSYNEQFF

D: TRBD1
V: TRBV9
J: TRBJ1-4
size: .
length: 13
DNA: TGTGCCAGCAGCGGGCGGACAGGCGAAAAACTGTTTTTT
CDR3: CASSGRTGEKLFF